The present T cell receptor (beta chain) was sequenced within a study of CD8+CD57+ T cells in acquired aplastic anemia. Study context: Sorted CD4+ and CD8+ cells yielded roughly 3.5 ug of DNA on average. Overall study results and limits: Sharing between patients and controls was observed for around 30 CD8+ CDR3 sequences.

CDR3 length: 16 amino acids. Germline values: CDR1 LNHDA, CDR2 SQIVND (reference sequence). CDR3 and TCR beta VDJ profiling relied on genomic DNA as the template. One entry per CDR3 protein, called by TCRdb with MiXCR from the reads. The data hold about 220,000 distinct CDR3 sequences, with about a third observed a single time. With regard to this clonotype: Its target is not known. A much larger clone differs by one base, so this may be a read error.

The sequence derives from a human donor in good health, serving as a control. The rearrangement joins TRBV19 to TRBJ2-6; D might be TRBD1 (8 bases). The sequenced material came from sorted CD4+, CD8+, or CD8+CD57+ T cells (not recorded which) from PBMCs. CDR3 residues: CASSRLQGGGANVPTF. The DNA for the CDR3 is TGTGCCAGTAGTCGACTACAGGGGGGAGGGGCCAACGTCCCGACTTTC.